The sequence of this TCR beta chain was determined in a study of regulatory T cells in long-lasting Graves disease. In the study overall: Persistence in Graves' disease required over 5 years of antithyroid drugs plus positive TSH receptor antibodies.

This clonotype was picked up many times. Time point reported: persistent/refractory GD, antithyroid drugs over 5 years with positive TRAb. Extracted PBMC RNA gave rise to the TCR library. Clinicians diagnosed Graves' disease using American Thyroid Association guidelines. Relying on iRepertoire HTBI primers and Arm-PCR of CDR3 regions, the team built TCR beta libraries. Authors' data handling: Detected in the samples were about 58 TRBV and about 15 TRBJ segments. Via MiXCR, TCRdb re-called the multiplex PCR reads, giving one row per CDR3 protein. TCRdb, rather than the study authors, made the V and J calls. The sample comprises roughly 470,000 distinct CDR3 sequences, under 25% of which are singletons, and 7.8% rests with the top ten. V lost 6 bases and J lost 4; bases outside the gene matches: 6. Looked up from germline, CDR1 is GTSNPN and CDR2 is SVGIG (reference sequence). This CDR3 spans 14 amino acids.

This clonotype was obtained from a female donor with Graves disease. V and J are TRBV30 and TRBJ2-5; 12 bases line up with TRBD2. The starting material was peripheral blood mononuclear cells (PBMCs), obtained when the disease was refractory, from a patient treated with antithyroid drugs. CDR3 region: CACSPGLAGETQYF. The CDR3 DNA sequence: TGTGCCTGTTCTCCGGGACTAGCGGGAGAGACCCAGTACTTC.